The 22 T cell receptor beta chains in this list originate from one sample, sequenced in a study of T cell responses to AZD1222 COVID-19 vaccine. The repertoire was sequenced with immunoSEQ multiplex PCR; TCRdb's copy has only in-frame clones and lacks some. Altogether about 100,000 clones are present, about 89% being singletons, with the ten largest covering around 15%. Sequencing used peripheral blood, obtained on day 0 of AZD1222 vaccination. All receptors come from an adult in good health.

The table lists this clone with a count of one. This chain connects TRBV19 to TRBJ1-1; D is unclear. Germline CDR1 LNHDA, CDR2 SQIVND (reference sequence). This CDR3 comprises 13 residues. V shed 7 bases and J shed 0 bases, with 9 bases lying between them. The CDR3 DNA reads TGTGCCAGTACAAGCTACATGAACACTGAAGCTTTCTTT. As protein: CASTSYMNTEAFF. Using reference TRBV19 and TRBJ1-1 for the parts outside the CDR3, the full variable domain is DGGITQSPKYLFRKEGQNVTLSCEQNLNHDAMYWYRQDPGQGLRLIYYSQIVNDFQKGDIAEGYSVSREKKESFPLTVTSAQKNPTAFYLCASTSYMNTEAFFGQGTRLTVV.

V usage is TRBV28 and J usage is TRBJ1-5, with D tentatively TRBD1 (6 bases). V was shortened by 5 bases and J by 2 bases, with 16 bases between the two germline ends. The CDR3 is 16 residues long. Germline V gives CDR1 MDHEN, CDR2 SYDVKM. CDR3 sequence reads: CASSANPGVGNQPQHF. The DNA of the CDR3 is TGTGCCAGCAGTGCCAACCCAGGGGTTGGCAATCAGCCCCAGCATTTT. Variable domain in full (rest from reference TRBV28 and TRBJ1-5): DVKVTQSSRYLVKRTGEKVFLECVQDMDHENMFWYRQDPGLGLRLIYFSYDVKMKEKGDIPEGYSVSREKKERFSLILESASTNQTSMYLCASSANPGVGNQPQHFGDGTRLSIL.

As DNA, the CDR3 is TGTGCCAGCAGTTTTTCCGGGCAGTCTGAAGCTTTCTTT. Translated, it gives CASSFSGQSEAFF. This chain joins TRBV12-3 or TRBV12-4 and TRBJ1-1, with unresolved D. Trimming removed 3 bases at V and 6 bases at J, with 11 bases between. This CDR3 comprises 13 residues.

CDR3 in DNA: TGCAGCGTTGAAAAAGGAGATAGCACAGATACGCAGTATTTT. This translates into CSVEKGDSTDTQYF. This chain uses TRBV29-1 with TRBJ2-3; D remains ambiguous. CDR1 SQVTM and CDR2 ANQGSEA come from the germline V gene. CDR3 length: 14 amino acids. V was trimmed by 2 bases and J by 0 bases, leaving 9 bases between them.

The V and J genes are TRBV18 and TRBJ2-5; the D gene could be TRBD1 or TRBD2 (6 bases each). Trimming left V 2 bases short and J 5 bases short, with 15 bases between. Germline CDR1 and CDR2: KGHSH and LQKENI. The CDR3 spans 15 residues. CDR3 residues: CASSPRPGAGETQYF. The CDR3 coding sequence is TGTGCCAGCTCACCAAGACCGGGGGCCGGTGAGACCCAGTACTTC.

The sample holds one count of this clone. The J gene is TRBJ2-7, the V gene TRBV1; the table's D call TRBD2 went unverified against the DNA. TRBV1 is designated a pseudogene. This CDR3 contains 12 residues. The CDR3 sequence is CTSSQDSGEQYF. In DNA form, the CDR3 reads TGCACCAGCAGCCAAGATAGCGGGGAGCAGTACTTC.

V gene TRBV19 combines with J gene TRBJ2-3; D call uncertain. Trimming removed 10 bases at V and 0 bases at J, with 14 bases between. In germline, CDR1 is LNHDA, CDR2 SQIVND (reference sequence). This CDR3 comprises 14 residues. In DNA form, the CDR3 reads TGTGCCACCAGCCGCTCCTCTAGCACAGATACGCAGTATTTT. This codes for CATSRSSSTDTQYF.

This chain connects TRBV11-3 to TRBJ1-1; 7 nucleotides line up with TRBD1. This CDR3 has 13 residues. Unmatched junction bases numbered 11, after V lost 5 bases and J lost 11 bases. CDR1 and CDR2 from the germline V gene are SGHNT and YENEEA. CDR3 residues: CASSQGGPGLAFF. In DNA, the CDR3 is TGTGCCAGCAGCCAGGGGGGGCCCGGACTGGCTTTCTTT. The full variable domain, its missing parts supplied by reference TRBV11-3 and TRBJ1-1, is EAGVVQSPRYKIIEKKQPVAFWCNPISGHNTLYWYLQNLGQGPELLIRYENEEAVDDSQLPKDRFSAERLKGVDSTLKIQPAELGDSAVYLCASSQGGPGLAFFGQGTRLTVV.

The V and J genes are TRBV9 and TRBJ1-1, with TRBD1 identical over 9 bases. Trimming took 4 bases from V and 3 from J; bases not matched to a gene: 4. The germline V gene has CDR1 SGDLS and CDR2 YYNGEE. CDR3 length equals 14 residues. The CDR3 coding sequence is TGTGCCAGCAGCCCTGGGGACAGGGACACTGAAGCTTTCTTT. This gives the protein CASSPGDRDTEAFF.

CDR3 sequence reads: CASSMEVEGTQPQHF. The CDR3 DNA sequence: TGTGCCAGTAGTATGGAAGTGGAAGGGACTCAGCCCCAGCATTTT. The rearrangement links TRBV19 to TRBJ1-5; D might be TRBD1 (5 bases). There are 15 residues in the CDR3. The V end lost 3 bases, the J end lost 6 bases, and 15 bases lay between the germline ends. Germline V gene data show CDR1 as LNHDA and CDR2 as SQIVND (reference sequence).

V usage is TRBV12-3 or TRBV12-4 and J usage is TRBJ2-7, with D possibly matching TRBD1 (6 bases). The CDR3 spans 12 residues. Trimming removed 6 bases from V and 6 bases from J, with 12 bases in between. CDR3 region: CASSRNRVEQYF. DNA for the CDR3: TGTGCCAGCAGCCGAAACAGGGTCGAGCAGTACTTC.

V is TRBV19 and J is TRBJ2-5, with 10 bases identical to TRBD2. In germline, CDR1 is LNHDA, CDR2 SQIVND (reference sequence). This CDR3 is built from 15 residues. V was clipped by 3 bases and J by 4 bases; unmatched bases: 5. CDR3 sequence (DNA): TGTGCCAGTAGTATGACCCGGACTAGCGGAGAGACCCAGTACTTC. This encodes CASSMTRTSGETQYF.

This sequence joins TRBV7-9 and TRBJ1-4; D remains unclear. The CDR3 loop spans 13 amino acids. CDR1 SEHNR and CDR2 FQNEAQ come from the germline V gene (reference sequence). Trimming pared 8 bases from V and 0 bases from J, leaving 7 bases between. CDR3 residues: CASHLSTNEKLFF. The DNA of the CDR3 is TGTGCCAGCCACCTTTCAACTAATGAAAAACTGTTTTTT.

In DNA form, the CDR3 reads TGCAGCGGAGGGGTGAGCGGGGAGACCCAGTACTTC. Translated, it gives CSGGVSGETQYF. V gene TRBV29-1 combines with J gene TRBJ2-5, with a tentative D call TRBD2 (6 bases). The germline V gene has CDR1 SQVTM and CDR2 ANQGSEA. The V gene lost 7 bases and the J gene lost 5 bases, with 14 bases spanning the gap. The CDR3 runs 12 residues.

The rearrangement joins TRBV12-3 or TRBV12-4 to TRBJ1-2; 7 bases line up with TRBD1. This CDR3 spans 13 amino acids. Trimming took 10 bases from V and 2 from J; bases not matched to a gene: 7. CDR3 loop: CATQGGDNYGYTF. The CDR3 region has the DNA TGTGCCACCCAGGGGGGAGACAACTATGGCTACACCTTC.

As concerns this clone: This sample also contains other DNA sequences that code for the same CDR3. The CDR3 region has the DNA TGTGCCAGCAGCGTCGGCCAAACTGAGCAGTACTTC. Translation gives CASSVGQTEQYF. The rearrangement uses TRBV9 and TRBJ2-7; no definite D call. Trimming took 2 bases from V and 7 from J, leaving 10 bases between them. This CDR3 region has 12 residues. Germline V gene sequence: CDR1 SGDLS, CDR2 YYNGEE. The full variable domain, its missing parts supplied by reference TRBV9 and TRBJ2-7, is DSGVTQTPKHLITATGQRVTLRCSPRSGDLSVYWYQQSLDQGLQFLIQYYNGEERAKGNILERFSAQQFPDLHSELNLSSLELGDSALYFCASSVGQTEQYFGPGTRLTVT.

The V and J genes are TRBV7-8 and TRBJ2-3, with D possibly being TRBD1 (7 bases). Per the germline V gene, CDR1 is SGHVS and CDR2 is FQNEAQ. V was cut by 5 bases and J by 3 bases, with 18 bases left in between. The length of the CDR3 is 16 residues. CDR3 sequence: CASSRGVQGWTDTQYF. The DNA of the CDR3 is TGTGCCAGCAGCCGCGGGGTACAGGGGTGGACAGATACGCAGTATTTT.

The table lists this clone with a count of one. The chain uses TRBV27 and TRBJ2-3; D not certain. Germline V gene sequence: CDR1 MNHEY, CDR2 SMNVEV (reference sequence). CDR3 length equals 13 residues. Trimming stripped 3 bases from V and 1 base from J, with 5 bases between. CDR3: CASSFVGTDTQYF. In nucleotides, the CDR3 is TGTGCCAGCAGTTTTGTAGGCACAGATACGCAGTATTTT.

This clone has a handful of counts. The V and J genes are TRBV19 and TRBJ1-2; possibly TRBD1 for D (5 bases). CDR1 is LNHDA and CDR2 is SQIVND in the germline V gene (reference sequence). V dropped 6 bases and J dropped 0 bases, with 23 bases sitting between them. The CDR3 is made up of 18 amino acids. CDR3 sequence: CASRNRGRTDLPNYGYTF. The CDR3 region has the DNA TGTGCCAGTAGAAATCGGGGGAGGACCGATCTACCTAACTATGGCTACACCTTC.

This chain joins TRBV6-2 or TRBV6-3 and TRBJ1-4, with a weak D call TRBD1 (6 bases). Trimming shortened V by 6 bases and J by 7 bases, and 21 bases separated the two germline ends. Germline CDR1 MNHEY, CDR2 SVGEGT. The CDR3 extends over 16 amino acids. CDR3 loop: CASSPVGGAGGEKLFF. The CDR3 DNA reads TGTGCCAGCAGCCCCGTGGGGGGCGCCGGGGGTGAAAAACTGTTTTTT.

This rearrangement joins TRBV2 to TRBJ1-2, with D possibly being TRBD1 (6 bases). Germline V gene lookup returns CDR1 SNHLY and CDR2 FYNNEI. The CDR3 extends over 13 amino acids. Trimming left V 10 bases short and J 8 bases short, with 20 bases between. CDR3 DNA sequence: TGTGCCACCACCTGGGACACGGTAAACGGCTACACCTTC. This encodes CATTWDTVNGYTF.

This chain's CDR3 is CASTLGGIYGYTF. CDR3 DNA sequence: TGTGCCAGCACGCTCGGGGGCATCTATGGCTACACCTTC. The J gene is TRBJ1-2, the V gene TRBV6-5; a possible D gene is TRBD1 (6 bases). The CDR3 length is 13 residues. Per the germline V gene, CDR1 is MNHEY and CDR2 is SVGAGI. V was pared by 7 bases and J by 4 bases, with 13 bases between.